One sample yielded the 21 T cell receptor beta chains listed below, sequenced in a study of T cell repertoires in cytomegalovirus infection (dated by TCRdb to about 2019). The listed sequencing device is Illumina HiSeq 1500. TCRdb took the public reads, trimmed them with fastp at Q25, ran MiXCR for clone calling and kept in-frame beta chains. CDR3 protein sequences are deduplicated, and each keeps its most common genes and DNA. The sample data list approximately 500,000 distinct CDR3 sequences, and roughly a third of these were observed just once. Roughly 15% of the sample is held by the ten biggest clonotypes. Reading the label with the study, this specimen's treatment or condition is: in vitro stimulation with specific CMV peptide epitopes to enrich CMV-specific T cells. No cognate antigen is known for these TCRs. The specimen was cultured PBMCs, collected from culture after CMV antigen stimulation. These receptor sequences come from a human donor in good health (CMV status not recorded). Some clones in this sample may be carry-over from other donors' samples.

This clonotype has more than one count but fewer than ten. The chain employs TRBV7-2 and TRBJ2-1; no clear D gene. V was trimmed by 5 bases and J by 2 bases, leaving 13 bases between them. The CDR3 covers 15 residues. From germline, CDR1 is SGHTA and CDR2 FQGNSA. The chain's CDR3 is CASSLVALTYNEQFF. The CDR3 coding sequence is TGTGCCAGCAGCCTAGTTGCGTTGACCTACAATGAGCAGTTCTTC.

This clonotype was counted between two and nine times. This rearrangement joins TRBV6-6 to TRBJ2-1, with D hard to call. Germline V gene lookup returns CDR1 MNHNY and CDR2 SVGAGI (reference sequence). The V end lost 0 bases, the J end lost 3 bases, and 15 bases lay between the germline ends. The CDR3 length is 17 residues. The CDR3 sequence is CASSYSPPVAVYNEQFF. The CDR3 DNA sequence: TGTGCCAGCAGTTACTCCCCGCCGGTAGCAGTCTACAATGAGCAGTTCTTC.

This clonotype has more than one count but fewer than ten. This sequence joins TRBV7-6 and TRBJ2-1; 8 bases agree with TRBD2. The CDR3 runs 14 residues. The germline V gene has CDR1 SGHVS and CDR2 FNYEAQ. V lost 6 bases to trimming and J lost 9 bases; unmatched junction nucleotides: 10. The CDR3 DNA sequence: TGTGCCAGCAGACGGGTGGCGGGAGGATCTGAGCAGTTCTTC. Its protein product is CASRRVAGGSEQFF.

The chain employs TRBV7-2 and TRBJ2-3, with TRBD1 matching 8 bases. Germline V gene sequence: CDR1 SGHTA, CDR2 FQGNSA. Trimming at V came to 1 base and at J to 5 bases, leaving 5 bases not matched to a gene. This CDR3 comprises 15 residues. This chain's CDR3 is CASSLGRTGQDTQYF. The CDR3 bases are TGTGCCAGCAGCTTAGGAAGGACAGGGCAAGATACGCAGTATTTT.

This chain joins TRBV19 and TRBJ2-1; TRBD2 is a possible D gene (6 bases). Trimming stripped 2 bases from V and 8 bases from J, with 16 bases between. The CDR3 consists of 15 residues. CDR1 and CDR2 from the germline V gene are LNHDA and SQIVND (reference sequence). The CDR3 nucleotides are TGTGCCAGTAGTATAAGGACGGGGAGGCTGGATGAGCAGTTCTTC. Translating it yields CASSIRTGRLDEQFF.

V usage is TRBV12-3 or TRBV12-4 and J usage is TRBJ1-3; no clear D. V lost 6 bases and J 4 bases, leaving 7 bases between the germline ends. The CDR3 spans 12 residues. CDR3 nucleotide sequence: TGTGCCAGCAGGGTTTCCGGAAACACCATATATTTT. It codes for CASRVSGNTIYF.

This clonotype turned up a few times. The chain uses TRBV12-3 or TRBV12-4 and TRBJ2-6; possible D gene TRBD1, 6 bases. The CDR3 runs 14 residues. Trimming stripped 6 bases from V and 2 bases from J, with 8 bases between. Written as DNA, the CDR3 is TGTGCCAGCAGCTCAGGGGCTGGGGCCAACGTCCTGACTTTC. It specifies CASSSGAGANVLTF.

The chain uses TRBV10-3 and TRBJ2-3; TRBD1 aligns across 8 bases. The CDR3 has 16 amino acids. J gave up 1 base and V 4 bases, and 7 bases lay outside the gene matches. CDR1 and CDR2 from the germline V gene are ENHRY and SYGVKD. The CDR3 region has the DNA TGTGCCATCAGTGCGCCGGACAGGGCGGGCACAGATACGCAGTATTTT. It encodes CAISAPDRAGTDTQYF.

This clonotype was counted between two and nine times. CDR3 sequence (DNA): TGTGCCAGCAGGGGACGGGAGAACACCGGGGAGCTGTTTTTT. This gives the protein CASRGRENTGELFF. The chain uses TRBV7-2 and TRBJ2-2; perhaps D is TRBD1 or TRBD2 (5 bases each). The CDR3 length is 14 residues. With 6 bases removed from V and 1 base from J, the gap between germline ends came to 9 bases. The germline gives CDR1 SGHTA, CDR2 FQGNSA.

The chain has TRBV27 and TRBJ2-1; TRBD2 aligns across 10 bases. CDR1 and CDR2 from the germline V gene are MNHEY and SMNVEV (reference sequence). The CDR3 is 17 amino acids. The trim removed 6 bases at V and 5 bases at J, leaving 13 bases unmatched. The DNA for the CDR3 is TGTGCCAGCAGAATCGCCCTTCTAGCGGGAGTGGACAATGAGCAGTTCTTC. It codes for CASRIALLAGVDNEQFF.

Only a few counts were recorded for this clonotype. V is TRBV7-3 and J is TRBJ1-2; D gene unclear. This CDR3 contains 17 residues. The V end was cut by 2 bases, the J end by 7 bases, with 23 bases between. Germline V gene sequence: CDR1 SGHTA, CDR2 FQGTGA. CDR3 nucleotide sequence: TGTGCCAGCAGCTTAGCCACCACCCCTGAGGTACGCGGTGGCTACACCTTC. This encodes CASSLATTPEVRGGYTF.

The gene calls are TRBV28 and TRBJ2-7; 10 nucleotides agree with TRBD2. CDR1 MDHEN and CDR2 SYDVKM come from the germline V gene. The CDR3 runs 16 residues. V shed 4 bases and J 4 bases; nucleotides not matched to a gene: 10. The CDR3 here is CASSSIAGTSEYEQYF. The CDR3 region has the DNA TGTGCCAGCAGTTCGATTGCCGGGACTAGCGAATACGAGCAGTACTTC.

As to this clonotype: The junction does not match germline at one end; this may be a read error. V usage is TRBV12-3 or TRBV12-4 and J usage is TRBJ2-3; the D is unclear. The CDR3 is 13 residues long. The CDR3 spells CVSSSYHTDTQYF. CDR3 in DNA: TGTGTCAGCAGTTCGTACCACACCGATACGCAGTATTTT.

Note on this clonotype: A much larger clone lies one base from this, so it may be a read error. The chain joins TRBV12-3 or TRBV12-4 to TRBJ1-3, with D perhaps matching TRBD1 (6 bases). The CDR3 is made up of 12 amino acids. V lost 7 bases and J 11 bases, leaving 15 bases between the germline ends. CDR3 amino acids: CASTPQGHPIYF. The CDR3 coding sequence is TGTGCCAGCACTCCCCAGGGGCACCCCATATATTTT.

In this sample, this clonotype turned up a few times. The V gene is TRBV28, the J gene TRBJ1-6, with 8 bases lining up with TRBD1. This CDR3 has 15 residues. Germline CDR1 is MDHEN and CDR2 is SYDVKM. The junction had 8 bases not matched to a gene; V was cut back by 6 bases and J by 7 bases. CDR3 in amino acids: CASRPGQGPNSPLHF. In nucleotides, the CDR3 is TGTGCCAGCAGACCAGGACAGGGCCCAAATTCACCCCTCCACTTT.

The rearrangement links TRBV4-3 to TRBJ2-3; 8 nucleotides align to TRBD2. Germline V gives CDR1 LGHNA, CDR2 YSLEER. Trimming took 2 bases from V and 4 from J; bases not matched to a gene: 8. The CDR3 runs to 16 residues. For the CDR3, the DNA is TGCGCCAGCAGCCAAACGCGGACTAGCATCCCAGATACGCAGTATTTT. Residues: CASSQTRTSIPDTQYF.

The genes are TRBV5-1 and TRBJ1-2; the D is unclear. CDR1 and CDR2 from the germline V gene are SGHRS and YFSETQ. V was pared by 0 bases and J by 8 bases, with 14 bases between. The CDR3 extends over 14 amino acids. The CDR3: CASSLDPGVLGYTF. DNA of the CDR3: TGCGCCAGCAGCTTGGACCCGGGAGTCCTGGGCTACACCTTC.

This sequence joins TRBV19 and TRBJ2-1; D is unresolved. The germline gives CDR1 LNHDA, CDR2 SQIVND (reference sequence). With 0 bases removed from V and 4 bases from J, the gap between germline ends came to 7 bases. This CDR3 contains 14 residues. The CDR3: CASSIDLTYNEQFF. The DNA for the CDR3 is TGTGCCAGTAGTATAGATTTGACTTACAATGAGCAGTTCTTC.

This clonotype showed up many times. The V and J genes are TRBV5-5 and TRBJ1-5; D remains unclear. Trimming stripped 1 base from V and 4 bases from J, with 12 bases between. The CDR3 spans 15 residues. In germline, CDR1 is SGHKS, CDR2 YYEKEE (reference sequence). The chain's CDR3 is CASSLRALQNQPQHF. DNA of the CDR3: TGTGCCAGCAGCTTGAGGGCTCTCCAGAATCAGCCCCAGCATTTT.

This rearrangement joins TRBV15 to TRBJ1-2, with D possibly matching TRBD1 (6 bases). CDR3 length equals 14 residues. Trimming cost V 3 bases and J 2 bases, with 10 bases left between them. The germline CDR1 and CDR2 sequences are LNHNV and YYDKDF (reference sequence). For the CDR3, the DNA is TGTGCCACCAGCAGGTCACAGGGAAACTATGGCTACACCTTC. Its protein product is CATSRSQGNYGYTF.

V gene TRBV7-6 combines with J gene TRBJ2-4; 7 bases are a match to TRBD1. Germline V lookup: CDR1 SGHVS, CDR2 FNYEAQ. Trimming cost V 5 bases and J 6 bases; bases outside gene matches: 10. The CDR3 is made up of 15 amino acids. CDR3 bases: TGTGCCAGCAGCCCAACCGGGACAGCAATAAACATTCAGTACTTC. Its protein product is CASSPTGTAINIQYF. The full variable domain, in which reference TRBV7-6 and TRBJ2-4 provide the parts outside the CDR3, is GAGVSQSPRYKVTKRGQDVALRCDPISGHVSLYWYRQALGQGPEFLTYFNYEAQQDKSGLPNDRFSAERPEGSISTLTIQRTEQRDSAMYRCASSPTGTAINIQYFGAGTRLSVL.